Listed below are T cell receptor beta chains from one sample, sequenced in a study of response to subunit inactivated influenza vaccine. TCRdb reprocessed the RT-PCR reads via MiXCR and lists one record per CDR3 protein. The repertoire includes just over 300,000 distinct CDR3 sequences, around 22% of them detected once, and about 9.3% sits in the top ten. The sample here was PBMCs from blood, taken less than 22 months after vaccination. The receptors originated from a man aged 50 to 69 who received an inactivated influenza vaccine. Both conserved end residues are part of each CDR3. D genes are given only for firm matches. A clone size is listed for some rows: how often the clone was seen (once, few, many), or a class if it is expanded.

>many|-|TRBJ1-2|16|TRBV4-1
TGCGCCAGCAGCGGCCTAAGGCCAGGTCGTAGCTATGGCTACACCTTC
CASSGLRPGRSYGYTF
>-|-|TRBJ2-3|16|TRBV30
TGTGCCTGGACCGCGGGGTTGGGGCCCGGTACAGATACGCAGTATTTT
CAWTAGLGPGTDTQYF
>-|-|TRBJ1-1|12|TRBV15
TGTGCCACCAGCAGAGGGGGAACTGAAGCTTTCTTT
CATSRGGTEAFF
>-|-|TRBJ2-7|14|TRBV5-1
TGCGCCAGCAGCTTGGGGGCAGGTTACTACGAGCAGTACTTC
CASSLGAGYYEQYF
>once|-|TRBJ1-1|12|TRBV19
TGTGCCAGTAGTCCGAAAGGGGCATCTGCTTTCTTT
CASSPKGASAFF
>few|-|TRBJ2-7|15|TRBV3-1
TGTGCCAGCAGCTTTTCAGGGCATCTTCGCGACGAGCAGTACTTC
CASSFSGHLRDEQYF
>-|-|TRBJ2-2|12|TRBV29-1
TGCAGCGTTGATGGGTGGACCGGGGAGCTGTTTTTT
CSVDGWTGELFF
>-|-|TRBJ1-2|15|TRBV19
TGTGCCAGTAGTACGACAGTCCTAGCTAACTATGGCTACACCTTC
CASSTTVLANYGYTF
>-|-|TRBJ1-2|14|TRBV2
TGTGCCAGCAGTGACCGACAGGCCGGCTATGGCTACACCTTC
CASSDRQAGYGYTF
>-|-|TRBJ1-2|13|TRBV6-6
TGTGCCAGCAGTTCCAGCGGGGTTGTTGGCTACACCTTC
CASSSSGVVGYTF
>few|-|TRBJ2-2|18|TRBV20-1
TGCAGTGCTAGCCCCTCGGGGGCAGACCGACGGGTCACCGGGGAGCTGTTTTTT
CSASPSGADRRVTGELFF
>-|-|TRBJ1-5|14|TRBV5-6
TGTGCCAGCAGCTTGGTTCGGGAAGACCAGCCCCAGCATTTT
CASSLVREDQPQHF
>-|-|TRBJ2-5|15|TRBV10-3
TGTGCCATCAGTGGGGGGGGGCAGGGGCAAGAGACCCAGTACTTC
CAISGGGQGQETQYF
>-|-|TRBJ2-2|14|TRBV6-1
TGTGCCAGCAGGATCGGACAGAACACCGGGGAGCTGTTTTTT
CASRIGQNTGELFF
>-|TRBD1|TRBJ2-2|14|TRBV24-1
TGTGCCACCTCGGACAGGGGATACACCGGGGAGCTGTTTTTT
CATSDRGYTGELFF
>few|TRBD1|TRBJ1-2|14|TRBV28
TGTGCCAGCAGTCAAGGGACAGGAAGGGTTGGCTACACCTTC
CASSQGTGRVGYTF
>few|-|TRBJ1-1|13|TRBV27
TGTGCCAGCAGTATGGGAGGTTGGACTGAAGCTTTCTTT
CASSMGGWTEAFF
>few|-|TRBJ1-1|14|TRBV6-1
TGTGCCAGCAGTGTCTTGGACAGGAACACTGAAGCTTTCTTT
CASSVLDRNTEAFF
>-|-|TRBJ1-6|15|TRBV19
TGTGCCAGTAGGACGACGCGGAGGGCGCATTCACCCCTCCACTTT
CASRTTRRAHSPLHF
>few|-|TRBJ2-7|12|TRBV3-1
TGTGCCAGCAGCCAAGCAGGATACGAGCAGTACTTC
CASSQAGYEQYF
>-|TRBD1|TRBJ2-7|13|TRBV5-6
TGTGCCAGCAGCTCTGACAGGGGCCCCATGCAGTACTTC
CASSSDRGPMQYF
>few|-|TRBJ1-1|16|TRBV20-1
TGCAGTGCTCCAAGGCCGGGACGGAGTATGAACACTGAAGCTTTCTTT
CSAPRPGRSMNTEAFF
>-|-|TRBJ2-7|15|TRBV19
TGTGCCACCGCCGAATGGGGGCGCAATACCTACGAGCAGTACTTC
CATAEWGRNTYEQYF
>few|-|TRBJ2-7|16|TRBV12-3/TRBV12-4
TGTGCCAGCGGGGACGGTTGGGTTAAGGGTTTCTACGAGCAGTACTTC
CASGDGWVKGFYEQYF
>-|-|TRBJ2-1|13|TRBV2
TGTGCCAGCGGACAACATCTAGCTTTTGAGCAGTTCTTC
CASGQHLAFEQFF
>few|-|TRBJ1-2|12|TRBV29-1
TGCAGCGTCCGACTTGTACAGTATGGCTACACCTTC
CSVRLVQYGYTF
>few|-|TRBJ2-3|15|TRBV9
TGTGCCAGCAGCGTAGAAGCTCTACGCACAGATACGCAGTATTTT
CASSVEALRTDTQYF
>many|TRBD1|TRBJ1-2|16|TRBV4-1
TGCGCCAGCAGCCACAAAACGGGACAGATACTTTATGGCTACACCTTC
CASSHKTGQILYGYTF
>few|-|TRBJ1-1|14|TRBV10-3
TGTGCCATCAGGCCCCAGGGCCAGAACACTGAAGCTTTCTTT
CAIRPQGQNTEAFF
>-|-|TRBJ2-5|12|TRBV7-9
TGTGCCAGCAGCTTTACGGAAGAGACCCAGTACTTC
CASSFTEETQYF
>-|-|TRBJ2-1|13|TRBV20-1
TGCAGTGCGTTCCAGGGAGGAAACAATGAGCAGTTCTTC
CSAFQGGNNEQFF
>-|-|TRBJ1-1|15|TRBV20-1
TGCAGTGCTAGAGACCCGACAGTGTCGAACACTGAAGCTTTCTTT
CSARDPTVSNTEAFF
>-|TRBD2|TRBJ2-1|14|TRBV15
TGTGCCACCAGCAGAGAAGTTACTAGCGGGGGGGAGTTCTTC
CATSREVTSGGEFF
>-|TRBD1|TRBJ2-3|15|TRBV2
TGTGCCAGCATTGAAGGGGGACAGGGGAAAGATACGCAGTATTTT
CASIEGGQGKDTQYF
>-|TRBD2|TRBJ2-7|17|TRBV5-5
TGTGCCAGCAGCTTGGGCCGGAGACTAGCGGGAGGCTACGAGCAGTACTTC
CASSLGRRLAGGYEQYF
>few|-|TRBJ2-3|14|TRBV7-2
TGTGCCAGCAGCTTCTCCAGGTTCACAGATACGCAGTATTTT
CASSFSRFTDTQYF